Listed below are T cell receptor beta chains from one sample, sequenced in a study of OX40 agonist ivuxolimab in advanced cancers. Profiling relied on immunoSEQ multiplex PCR, and the TCRdb table lists in-frame clones only, not all of them. The profile shows 45,000 or so clones, approximately 90% of them singletons. The sample was CD4+ or CD8+ T cells sorted from blood, taken in a trial of the OX40 agonist ivuxolimab. Source of these receptors: an adult with an advanced solid tumor such as melanoma, head and neck, liver or kidney cancer. The CDR3 runs from the conserved cysteine through the conserved F or W. Each record gives: V gene, J gene, clone size, D gene, CDR3 protein, CDR3 DNA. A D gene is named only where the DNA matches it firmly. Expanded clones are given a class, and other clones once, few, many or no size at all.

>TRBV10-3|TRBJ1-6|.|.
CAISFRALYNSPLHF
TGTGCCATCAGTTTCAGGGCCCTCTATAATTCACCCCTCCACTTT
>TRBV5-5|TRBJ2-5|.|.
CASSLYGPNQETQYF
TGTGCCAGCAGCTTGTACGGCCCCAACCAAGAGACCCAGTACTTC
>TRBV7-6|TRBJ2-3|.|.
CASNSLGGTQYF
TGTGCCAGCAATTCCCTGGGGGGTACGCAGTATTTT
>TRBV9|TRBJ1-3|once|.
CASSVVPIGNTIYF
TGTGCCAGCAGCGTAGTTCCCATTGGAAACACCATATATTTT
>TRBV6-5|TRBJ1-5|.|.
CASSFGQYSNQPQHF
TGTGCCAGCAGTTTCGGACAGTATAGCAATCAGCCCCAGCATTTT
>TRBV2|TRBJ1-2|.|.
CASSEVGGGSPNYGYTF
TGTGCCAGCAGTGAAGTAGGTGGGGGCAGTCCTAACTATGGCTACACCTTC
>TRBV7-9|TRBJ2-5|.|TRBD1
CASSSQGARETQYF
TGTGCCAGCAGCTCACAGGGGGCTAGAGAGACCCAGTACTTC
>TRBV19|TRBJ2-7|.|TRBD1
CASSSPGQGTYEQYF
TGTGCCAGTAGTTCCCCGGGACAGGGGACCTACGAGCAGTACTTC
>TRBV10-3|TRBJ1-1|.|.
CAISEGPWGMNTEAFF
TGTGCCATCAGTGAGGGACCGTGGGGCATGAACACTGAAGCTTTCTTT
>TRBV5-5|TRBJ2-7|.|TRBD1
CASSLAGGQGYEQYF
TGTGCCAGCAGCTTGGCGGGGGGACAGGGCTACGAGCAGTACTTC
>TRBV27|TRBJ2-1|.|.
CASSVGAGYGEQFF
TGTGCCAGCAGTGTGGGCGCTGGGTATGGTGAGCAGTTCTTC
>TRBV20-1|TRBJ2-7|.|.
CSASPEDEQYF
TGCAGTGCTAGTCCAGAGGACGAGCAGTACTTC
>TRBV28|TRBJ2-7|.|.
CASSLRGAHSYEQYF
TGTGCCAGCAGTTTACGCGGGGCCCACTCCTACGAGCAGTACTTC
>TRBV30|TRBJ2-1|.|.
CAWSLASSYNEQFF
TGTGCCTGGAGTCTAGCAAGCTCCTACAATGAGCAGTTCTTC
>TRBV14|TRBJ1-3|once|.
CASSQDFAGPSGNTIYF
TGTGCCAGCAGCCAAGATTTCGCAGGGCCCTCTGGAAACACCATATATTTT
>TRBV27|TRBJ2-5|.|TRBD1
CASGRGQGAWEQYF
TGTGCCAGCGGACGCGGACAGGGGGCGTGGGAGCAGTACTTC
>TRBV7-9|TRBJ1-1|.|TRBD1
CASSLVGPQGGEAFF
TGTGCCAGCAGCTTAGTTGGGCCACAGGGGGGTGAAGCTTTCTTT
>TRBV5-1|TRBJ2-2|once|.
CASSLHNTGELFF
TGCGCCAGCAGCTTGCACAACACCGGGGAGCTGTTTTTT
>TRBV9|TRBJ2-5|.|.
CASSVLGFETQYF
TGTGCCAGCAGCGTACTGGGGTTTGAGACCCAGTACTTC
>TRBV25-1|TRBJ2-1|.|.
CASSGPDWLYNEQFF
TGTGCCAGCAGTGGACCGGACTGGCTTTACAATGAGCAGTTCTTC
>TRBV28|TRBJ2-1|.|.
CASSWRAYNEQFF
TGTGCCAGCAGTTGGAGGGCCTACAATGAGCAGTTCTTC
>TRBV29-1|TRBJ2-7|.|.
CSVELNSYEQYF
TGCAGCGTTGAGTTGAATTCCTACGAGCAGTACTTC
>TRBV27|TRBJ1-5|.|.
CASSKGPIPNQPQHF
TGTGCCAGCAGTAAGGGTCCGATTCCCAATCAGCCCCAGCATTTT
>TRBV4-1|TRBJ2-7|once|.
CASSPQITYEQYF
TGCGCCAGCAGCCCACAGATCACCTACGAGCAGTACTTC
>TRBV11-2|TRBJ2-7|once|.
CASTLGLGYEQYF
TGTGCCAGCACCCTAGGGCTAGGCTACGAGCAGTACTTC
>TRBV19|TRBJ2-1|.|TRBD2
CASREGYNEQFF
TGTGCCAGCCGGGAGGGTTACAATGAGCAGTTCTTC
>TRBV14|TRBJ2-2|.|.
CASSQYVGLNTGELFF
TGTGCCAGCAGCCAATATGTTGGGTTGAACACCGGGGAGCTGTTTTTT
>TRBV19|TRBJ2-2|few|.
CASSIWTNTGELFF
TGTGCCAGTAGTATTTGGACCAACACCGGGGAGCTGTTTTTT